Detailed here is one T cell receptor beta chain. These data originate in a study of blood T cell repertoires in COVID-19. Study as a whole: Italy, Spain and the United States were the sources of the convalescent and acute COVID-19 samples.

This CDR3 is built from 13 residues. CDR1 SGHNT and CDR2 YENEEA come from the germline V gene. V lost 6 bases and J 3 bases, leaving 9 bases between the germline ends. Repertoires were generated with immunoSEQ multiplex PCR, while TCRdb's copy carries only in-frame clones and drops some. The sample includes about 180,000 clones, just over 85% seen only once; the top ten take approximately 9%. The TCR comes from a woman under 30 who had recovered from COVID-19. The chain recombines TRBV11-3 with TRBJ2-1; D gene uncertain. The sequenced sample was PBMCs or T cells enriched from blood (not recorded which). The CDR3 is CASSENYYNEQFF. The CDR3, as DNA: TGTGCCAGCAGTGAGAATTACTACAATGAGCAGTTCTTC.